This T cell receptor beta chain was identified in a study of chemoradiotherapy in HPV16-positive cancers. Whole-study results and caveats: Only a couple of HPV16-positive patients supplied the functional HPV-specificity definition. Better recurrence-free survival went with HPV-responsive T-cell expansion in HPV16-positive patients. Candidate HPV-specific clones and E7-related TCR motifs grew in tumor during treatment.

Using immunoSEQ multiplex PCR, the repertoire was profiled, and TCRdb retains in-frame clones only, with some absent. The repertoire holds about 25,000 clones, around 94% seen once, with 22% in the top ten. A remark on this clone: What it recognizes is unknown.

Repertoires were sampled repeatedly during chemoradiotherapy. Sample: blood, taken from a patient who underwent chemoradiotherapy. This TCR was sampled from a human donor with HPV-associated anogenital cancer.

Here the CDR3 reads CASSLGGSQPQHF. CDR3 in DNA: TGTGCCAGCTCTCTGGGAGGGAGTCAGCCCCAGCATTTT. The chain has TRBV18 and TRBJ1-5; unclear D gene. Germline CDR1 and CDR2: KGHSH and LQKENI. The CDR3 contains 13 residues. The V end lost 6 bases, the J end lost 6 bases, and 12 bases lay between the germline ends.